The next 5 T cell receptor beta chains were all read from a single sample in a study of T cells expressing NK-cell markers. TCRdb reanalyzed the 5' RACE reads and collapses them to one entry per CDR3 protein, without DNA. This sample's table reports about 260,000 distinct CDR3 sequences. Source material: blood T cells: a sorted CD56 or NKG2C T cell subset, CD4+ or CD8+ T cells, or bulk PBMC T cells (not recorded which). All receptors derive from a man between 18 and 35 years old in good health.

The chain combines TRBV29-1 with TRBJ1-2; the TCRdb D gene call, TRBD1, has no DNA to confirm it. The CDR3 length is 11 residues. Germline V gene data show CDR1 as SQVTM and CDR2 as ANQGSEA. The CDR3 here is CSGETGGGYTF.

V and J are TRBV7-2 and TRBJ2-5; with no DNA, the TCRdb D assignment of TRBD2 cannot be verified. In germline, CDR1 is SGHTA, CDR2 FQGNSA. The CDR3 has 12 amino acids. CDR3 protein: CASSATSETQYF. Complete variable domain (other parts from reference TRBV7-2 and TRBJ2-5): GAGVSQSPSNKVTEKGKDVELRCDPISGHTALYWYRQSLGQGLEFLIYFQGNSAPDKSGLPSDRFSAERTGGSVSTLTIQRTQQEDSAVYLCASSATSETQYFGPGTRLLVL.

J is TRBJ1-1 and V is TRBV6-5; TCRdb proposes TRBD1, but this gene call is untestable without DNA. The CDR3 is made up of 15 amino acids. Germline CDR1 is MNHEY and CDR2 is SVGAGI. This CDR3 is CASSSVRDKNTEAFF.

This chain joins TRBV12-3 or TRBV12-4 and TRBJ1-2. CDR3 length equals 13 residues. CDR3: CASSSQVQHGYTF.

The J gene is TRBJ2-7, the V gene TRBV5-1; lacking DNA, the TRBD1 call made by TCRdb goes unchecked. Germline CDR1 SGHRS, CDR2 YFSETQ. The CDR3 is made up of 15 amino acids. CDR3 region: CASSPGGQGPYEQYF.